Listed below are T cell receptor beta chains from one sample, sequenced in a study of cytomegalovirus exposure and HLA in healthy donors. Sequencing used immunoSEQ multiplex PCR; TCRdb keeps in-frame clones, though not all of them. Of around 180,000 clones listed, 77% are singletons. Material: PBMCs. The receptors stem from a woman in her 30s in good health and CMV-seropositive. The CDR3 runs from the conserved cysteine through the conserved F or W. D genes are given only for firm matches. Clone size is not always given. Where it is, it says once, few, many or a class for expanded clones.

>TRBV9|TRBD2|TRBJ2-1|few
TGTGCCAGCAGCGCCGGGACTAGCGGGCGGGGGGGCTCCTACAATGAGCAGTTCTTC
CASSAGTSGRGGSYNEQFF
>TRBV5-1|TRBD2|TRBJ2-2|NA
TGCGCCCGCCATGCGGGGGGTGACACCGGGGAGCTGTTTTTT
CARHAGGDTGELFF
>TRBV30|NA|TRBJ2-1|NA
TGTGCCTGGAGTGTATTCTCGGGAACCGTCTCGGGTGAGAGGAGTTACAATGAGCAGTTCTTC
CAWSVFSGTVSGERSYNEQFF
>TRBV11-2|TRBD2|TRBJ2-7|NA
TGTGCCAGCAGCTTAGTTCTAGCGGGAGGGGGGGGCCTCGAGCAGTACTTC
CASSLVLAGGGGLEQYF
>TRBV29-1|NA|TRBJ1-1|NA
TGCAGCACCCTGCACCCCCCCAGCACTGAAGCTTTCTTT
CSTLHPPSTEAFF
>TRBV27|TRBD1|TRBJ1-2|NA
TGTGCCAGCAGTTTCCCGACAGGGTGGGACTATGGCTACACCTTC
CASSFPTGWDYGYTF
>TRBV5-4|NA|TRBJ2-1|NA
TGTGCCAGCAGCTTGGAGTGGGAGACGCACAATGAGCAGTTCTTC
CASSLEWETHNEQFF
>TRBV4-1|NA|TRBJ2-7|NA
TGCGCCAGCAGCCCCTCAGCCGGGGGGCCCGCGGGCGAGCAGTACTTC
CASSPSAGGPAGEQYF
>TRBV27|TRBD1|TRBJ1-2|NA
TGTGCCAGCAGTCCAAACCGCGGGACAGGTCCTAACTATGGCTACACCTTC
CASSPNRGTGPNYGYTF
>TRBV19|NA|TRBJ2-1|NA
TGTGCCAGTATGGGGAGTCACCCGGGAGTGAATGAGCAGTTCTTC
CASMGSHPGVNEQFF
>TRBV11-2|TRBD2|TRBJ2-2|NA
TGTGCCAGCAGCTTCCCGCCTAGCGGGGGTTCCACCGGGGAGCTGTTTTTT
CASSFPPSGGSTGELFF
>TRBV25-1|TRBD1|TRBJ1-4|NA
TGTGCCAGCAGCCGGGACAGGGCGTTTGAAAAACTGTTTTTT
CASSRDRAFEKLFF
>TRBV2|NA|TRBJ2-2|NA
TGTGCCAGCAGCCAGACTCTCTCTGGGGAGCTGTTTTTT
CASSQTLSGELFF
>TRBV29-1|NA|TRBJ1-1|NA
TGCAGCGTTGCCGGGGGGGGTAAGGAGACTGAAGCTTTCTTT
CSVAGGGKETEAFF
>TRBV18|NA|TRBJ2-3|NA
TGTGCCAGCTCTCCAACCTCTCTTAGAAAAACCGATACGCAGTATTTT
CASSPTSLRKTDTQYF
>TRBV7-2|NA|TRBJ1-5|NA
TGTGCCAGCAGCCGGGCGGGTCTTCTCGGCCAAGCCCAGCATTTT
CASSRAGLLGQAQHF
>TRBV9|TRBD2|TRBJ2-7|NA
TGTGCCAGCAGCCTCGGGTTAGCGGGAGGGCCGAACCACGAGCAGTACTTC
CASSLGLAGGPNHEQYF
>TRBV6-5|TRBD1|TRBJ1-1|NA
TGTGCCAGCAGTTTCGACAGGGATCGAGGCACTGAAGCTTTCTTT
CASSFDRDRGTEAFF
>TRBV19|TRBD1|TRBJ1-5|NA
TGTGCCAGTGGCCCCAGGACAGGCCTTAATAGCAATCAGCCCCAGCATTTT
CASGPRTGLNSNQPQHF
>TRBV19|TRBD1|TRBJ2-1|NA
TGTGCCAGTAGTCCGCTAGGACAGGGGGTAAGGGAGCAGTTCTTC
CASSPLGQGVREQFF
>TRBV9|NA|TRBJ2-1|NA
TGTGCCAGCAGCGTAGAAGGGTCGACGGGAAACTATGAGCAGTTCTTC
CASSVEGSTGNYEQFF
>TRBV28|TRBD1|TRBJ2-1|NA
TGTGCCAGCAGCCCGATTCCCGGGACAGGGGACAATGAGCAGTTCTTC
CASSPIPGTGDNEQFF
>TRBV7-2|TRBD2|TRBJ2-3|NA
TGTGCCAGCAGCGGACGGACTAGCGGGAGGGGGTCAGATACGCAGTATTTT
CASSGRTSGRGSDTQYF
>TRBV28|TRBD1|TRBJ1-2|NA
TGTGCCAGCAGCTTTTGGGACAGGAGATTCTATGGCTACACCTTC
CASSFWDRRFYGYTF
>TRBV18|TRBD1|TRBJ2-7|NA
TGTGCCAGCTCCCCCGGGACAGGGGTCACCTACGAGCAGTACTTC
CASSPGTGVTYEQYF
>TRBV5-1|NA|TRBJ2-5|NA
TGCGCCAGCAGCTTTGGGGGGGCCGGGGAGACCCAGTACTTC
CASSFGGAGETQYF
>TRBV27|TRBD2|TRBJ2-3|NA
TGTGCCAGCAGTTTAGGCGGGAGGACGACAGATACGCAGTATTTT
CASSLGGRTTDTQYF
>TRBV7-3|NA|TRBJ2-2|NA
TGTGCCAGCAGCCGCGGGCCCGGGGAGCTGTTTTTT
CASSRGPGELFF
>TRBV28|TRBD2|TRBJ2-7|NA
TGTGCCAGCAGTACTGATTCTTGGGTAAGCGGGGCACACGAGCAGTACTTC
CASSTDSWVSGAHEQYF
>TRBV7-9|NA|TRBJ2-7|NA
TGTTCCAGCAGCCCGAGTACGGAGCAGTACTTC
CSSSPSTEQYF
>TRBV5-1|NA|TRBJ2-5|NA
TGCGCCAGCTCTGGGGGGTTAGTCCCGCTTGGAGAGACCCAGTACTTC
CASSGGLVPLGETQYF
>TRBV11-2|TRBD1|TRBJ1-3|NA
TGTGCCAGCAGCCGACAGGGCTCTGGAAACACCATATATTTT
CASSRQGSGNTIYF
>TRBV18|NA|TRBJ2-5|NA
TGTGCCAGCTCGCTCGGACTCGCTCAGGAGACCCAGTACTTC
CASSLGLAQETQYF